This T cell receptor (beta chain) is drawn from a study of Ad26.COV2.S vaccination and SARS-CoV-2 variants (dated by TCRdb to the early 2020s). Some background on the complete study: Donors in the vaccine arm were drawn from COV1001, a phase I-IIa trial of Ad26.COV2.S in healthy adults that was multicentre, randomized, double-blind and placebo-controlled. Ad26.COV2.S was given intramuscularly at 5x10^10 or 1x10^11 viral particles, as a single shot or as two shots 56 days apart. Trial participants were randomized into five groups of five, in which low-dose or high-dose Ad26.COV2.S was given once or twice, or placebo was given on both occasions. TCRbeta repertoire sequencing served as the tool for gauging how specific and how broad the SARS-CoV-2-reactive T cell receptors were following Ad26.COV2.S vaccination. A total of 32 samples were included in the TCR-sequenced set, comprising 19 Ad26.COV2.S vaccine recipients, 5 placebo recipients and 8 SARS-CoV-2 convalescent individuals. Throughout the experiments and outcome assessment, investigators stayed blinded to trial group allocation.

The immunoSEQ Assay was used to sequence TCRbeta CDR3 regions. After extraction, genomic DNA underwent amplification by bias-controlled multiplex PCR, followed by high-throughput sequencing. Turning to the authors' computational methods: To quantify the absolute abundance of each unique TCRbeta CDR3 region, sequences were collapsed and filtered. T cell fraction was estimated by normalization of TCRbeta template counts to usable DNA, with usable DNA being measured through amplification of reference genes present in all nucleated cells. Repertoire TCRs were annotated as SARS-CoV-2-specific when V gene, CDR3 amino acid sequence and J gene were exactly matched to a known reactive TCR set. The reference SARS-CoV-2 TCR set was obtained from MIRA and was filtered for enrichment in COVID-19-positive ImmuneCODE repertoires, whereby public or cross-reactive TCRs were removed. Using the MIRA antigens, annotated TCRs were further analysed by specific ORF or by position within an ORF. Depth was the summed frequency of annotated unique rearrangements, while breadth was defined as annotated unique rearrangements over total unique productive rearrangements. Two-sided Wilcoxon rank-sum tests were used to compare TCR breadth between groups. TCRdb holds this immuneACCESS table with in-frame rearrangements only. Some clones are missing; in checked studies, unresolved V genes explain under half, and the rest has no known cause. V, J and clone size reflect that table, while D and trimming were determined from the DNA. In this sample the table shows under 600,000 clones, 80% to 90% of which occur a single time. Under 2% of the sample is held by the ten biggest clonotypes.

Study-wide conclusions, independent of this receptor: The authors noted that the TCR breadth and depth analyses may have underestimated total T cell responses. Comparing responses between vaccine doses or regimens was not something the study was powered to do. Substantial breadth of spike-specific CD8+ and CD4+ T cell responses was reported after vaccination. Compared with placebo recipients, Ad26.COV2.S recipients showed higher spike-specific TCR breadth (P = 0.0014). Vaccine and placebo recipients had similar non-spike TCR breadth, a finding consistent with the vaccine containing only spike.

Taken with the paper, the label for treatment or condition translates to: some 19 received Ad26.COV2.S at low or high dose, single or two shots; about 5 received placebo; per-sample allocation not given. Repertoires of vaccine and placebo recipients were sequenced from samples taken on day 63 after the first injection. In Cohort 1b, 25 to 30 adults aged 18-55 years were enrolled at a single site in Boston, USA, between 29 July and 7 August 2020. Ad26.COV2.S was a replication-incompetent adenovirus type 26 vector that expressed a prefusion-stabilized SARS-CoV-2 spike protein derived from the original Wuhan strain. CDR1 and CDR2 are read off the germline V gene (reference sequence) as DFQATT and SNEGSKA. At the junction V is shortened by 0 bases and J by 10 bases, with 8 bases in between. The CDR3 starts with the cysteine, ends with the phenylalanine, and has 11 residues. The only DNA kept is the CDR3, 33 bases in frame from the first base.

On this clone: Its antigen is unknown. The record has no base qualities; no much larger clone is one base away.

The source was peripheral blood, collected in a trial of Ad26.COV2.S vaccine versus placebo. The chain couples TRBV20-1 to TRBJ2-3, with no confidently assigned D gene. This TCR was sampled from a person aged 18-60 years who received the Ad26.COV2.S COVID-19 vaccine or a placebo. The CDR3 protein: CSARDSMSQYF. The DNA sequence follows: TGCAGTGCTAGAGATTCGATGTCGCAGTATTTT.